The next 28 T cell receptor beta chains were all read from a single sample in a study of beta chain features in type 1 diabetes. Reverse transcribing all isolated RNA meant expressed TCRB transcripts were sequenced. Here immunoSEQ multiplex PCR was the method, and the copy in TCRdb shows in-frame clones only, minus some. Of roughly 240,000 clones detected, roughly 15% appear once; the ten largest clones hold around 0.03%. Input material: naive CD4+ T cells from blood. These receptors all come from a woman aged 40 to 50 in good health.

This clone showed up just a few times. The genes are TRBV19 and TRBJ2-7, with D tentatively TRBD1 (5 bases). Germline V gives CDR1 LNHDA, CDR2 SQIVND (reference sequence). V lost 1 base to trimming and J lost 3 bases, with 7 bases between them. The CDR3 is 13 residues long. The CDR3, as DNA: TGTGCCAGTAGTATAGGAAGGGGCTACGAGCAGTACTTC. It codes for CASSIGRGYEQYF.

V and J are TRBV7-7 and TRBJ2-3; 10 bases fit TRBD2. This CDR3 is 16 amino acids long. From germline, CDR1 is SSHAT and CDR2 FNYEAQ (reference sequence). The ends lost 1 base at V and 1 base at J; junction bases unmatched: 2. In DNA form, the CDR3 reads TGTGCCAGCAGCTTAGGGCTAGCGGGAGGCACAGATACGCAGTATTTT. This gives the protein CASSLGLAGGTDTQYF.

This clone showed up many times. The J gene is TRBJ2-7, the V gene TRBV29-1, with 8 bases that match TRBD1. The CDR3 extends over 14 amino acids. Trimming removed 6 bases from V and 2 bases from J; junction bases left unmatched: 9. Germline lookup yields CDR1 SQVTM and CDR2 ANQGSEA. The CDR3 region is CSVVLTGEPYEQYF. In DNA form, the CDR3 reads TGCAGCGTAGTCCTGACAGGGGAACCCTACGAGCAGTACTTC.

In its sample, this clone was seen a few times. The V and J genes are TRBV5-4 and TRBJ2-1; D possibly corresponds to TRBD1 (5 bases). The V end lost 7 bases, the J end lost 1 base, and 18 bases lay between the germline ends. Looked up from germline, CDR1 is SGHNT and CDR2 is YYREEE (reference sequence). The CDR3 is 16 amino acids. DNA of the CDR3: TGTGCCAGCGCTCCCAGACAGTACGGATCCTACAATGAGCAGTTCTTC. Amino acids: CASAPRQYGSYNEQFF. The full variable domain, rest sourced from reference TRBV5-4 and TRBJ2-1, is ETGVTQSPTHLIKTRGQQVTLRCSSQSGHNTVSWYQQALGQGPQFIFQYYREEENGRGNFPPRFSGLQFPNYSSELNVNALELDDSALYLCASAPRQYGSYNEQFFGPGTRLTVL.

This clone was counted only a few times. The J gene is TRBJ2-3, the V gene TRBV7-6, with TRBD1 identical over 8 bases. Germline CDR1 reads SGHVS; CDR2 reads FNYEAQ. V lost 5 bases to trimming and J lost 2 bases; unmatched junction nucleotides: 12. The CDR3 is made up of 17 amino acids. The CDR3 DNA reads TGTGCCAGCAGCGGAAGAGTACCGGGACAGGACACAGATACGCAGTATTTT. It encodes CASSGRVPGQDTDTQYF.

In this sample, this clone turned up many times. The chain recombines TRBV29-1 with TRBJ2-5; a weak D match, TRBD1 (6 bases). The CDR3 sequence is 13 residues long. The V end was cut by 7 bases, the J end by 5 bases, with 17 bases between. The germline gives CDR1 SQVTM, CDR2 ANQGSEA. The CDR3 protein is CSGRVGAVETQYF. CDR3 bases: TGCAGCGGACGGGTGGGGGCCGTGGAGACCCAGTACTTC.

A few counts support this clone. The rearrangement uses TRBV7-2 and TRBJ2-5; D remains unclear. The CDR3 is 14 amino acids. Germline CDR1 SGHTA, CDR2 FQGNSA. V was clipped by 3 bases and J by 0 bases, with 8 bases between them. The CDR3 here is CASSFDGYQETQYF. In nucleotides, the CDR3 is TGTGCCAGCAGCTTTGACGGGTACCAAGAGACCCAGTACTTC.

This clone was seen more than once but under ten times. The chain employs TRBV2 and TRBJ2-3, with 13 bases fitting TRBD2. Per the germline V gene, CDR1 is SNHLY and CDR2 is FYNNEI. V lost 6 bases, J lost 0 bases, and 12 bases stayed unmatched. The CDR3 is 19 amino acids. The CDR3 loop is CASSSRTSGRLPSTDTQYF. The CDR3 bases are TGTGCCAGCAGCAGCCGGACTAGCGGGAGACTACCTAGCACAGATACGCAGTATTTT.

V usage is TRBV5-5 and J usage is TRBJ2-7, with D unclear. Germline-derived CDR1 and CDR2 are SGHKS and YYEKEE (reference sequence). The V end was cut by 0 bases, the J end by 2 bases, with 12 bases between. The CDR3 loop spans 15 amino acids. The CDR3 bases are TGTGCCAGCAGCTTGGACAGATTAACAGCCTACGAGCAGTACTTC. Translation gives CASSLDRLTAYEQYF. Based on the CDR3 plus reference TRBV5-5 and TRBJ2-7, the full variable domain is DAGVTQSPTHLIKTRGQQVTLRCSPISGHKSVSWYQQVLGQGPQFIFQYYEKEERGRGNFPDRFSARQFPNYSSELNVNALLLGDSALYLCASSLDRLTAYEQYFGPGTRLTVT.

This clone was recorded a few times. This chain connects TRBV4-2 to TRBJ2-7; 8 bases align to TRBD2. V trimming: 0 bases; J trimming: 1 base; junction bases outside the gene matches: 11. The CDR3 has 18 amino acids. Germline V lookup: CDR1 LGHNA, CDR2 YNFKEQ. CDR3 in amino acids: CASSQDSSSGGRSYEQYF. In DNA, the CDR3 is TGTGCCAGCAGCCAAGATTCGTCGAGCGGGGGCCGATCCTACGAGCAGTACTTC.

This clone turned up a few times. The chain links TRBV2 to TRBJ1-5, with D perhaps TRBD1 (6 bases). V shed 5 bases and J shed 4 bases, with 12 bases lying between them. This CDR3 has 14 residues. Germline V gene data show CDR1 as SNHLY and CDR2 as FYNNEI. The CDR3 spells CASSTQGLNQPQHF. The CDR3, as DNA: TGTGCCAGCAGTACACAGGGATTGAATCAGCCCCAGCATTTT. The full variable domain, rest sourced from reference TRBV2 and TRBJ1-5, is EPEVTQTPSHQVTQMGQEVILRCVPISNHLYFYWYRQILGQKVEFLVSFYNNEISEKSEIFDDQFSVERPDGSNFTLKIRSTKLEDSAMYFCASSTQGLNQPQHFGDGTRLSIL.

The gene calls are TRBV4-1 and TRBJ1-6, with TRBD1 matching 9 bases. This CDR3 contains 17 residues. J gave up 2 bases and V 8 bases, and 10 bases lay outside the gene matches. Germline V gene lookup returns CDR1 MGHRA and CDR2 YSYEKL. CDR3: CASPPRGQGTYNSPLHF. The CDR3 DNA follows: TGCGCCAGCCCCCCGAGGGGACAGGGAACCTATAATTCACCCCTCCACTTT.

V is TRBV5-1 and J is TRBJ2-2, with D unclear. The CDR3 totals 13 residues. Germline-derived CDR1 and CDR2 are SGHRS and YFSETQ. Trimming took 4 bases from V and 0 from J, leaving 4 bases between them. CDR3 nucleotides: TGCGCCAGCAGCATCGCGAACACCGGGGAGCTGTTTTTT. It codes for CASSIANTGELFF.

CDR3 in DNA: TGTGCCAGCAGTTTACAGGGGGTAGGTCAGCCCCAGCATTTT. It codes for CASSLQGVGQPQHF. The gene calls are TRBV6-5 and TRBJ1-5, with TRBD1 identical over 8 bases. After removal of 4 bases from V and 6 bases from J, the junction contained 5 bases not matched to a gene. The CDR3 covers 14 residues. Per the germline V gene, CDR1 is MNHEY and CDR2 is SVGAGI.

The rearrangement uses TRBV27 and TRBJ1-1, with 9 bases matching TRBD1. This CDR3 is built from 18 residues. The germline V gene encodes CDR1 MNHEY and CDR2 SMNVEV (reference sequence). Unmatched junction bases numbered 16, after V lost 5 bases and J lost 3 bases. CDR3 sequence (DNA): TGTGCCAGCAGTCCACTCCCCCGGACAGGGGTAGGGTACACTGAAGCTTTCTTT. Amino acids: CASSPLPRTGVGYTEAFF.

In DNA, the CDR3 is TGTGCCAGCAGCGGGGGCTCCCAAGAGACCCAGTACTTC. Translated: CASSGGSQETQYF. The rearrangement uses TRBV9 and TRBJ2-5, with D perhaps TRBD1 (5 bases). This CDR3 is built from 13 residues. The V end lost 3 bases, the J end lost 1 base, and 7 bases lay between the germline ends. CDR1 SGDLS and CDR2 YYNGEE come from the germline V gene.

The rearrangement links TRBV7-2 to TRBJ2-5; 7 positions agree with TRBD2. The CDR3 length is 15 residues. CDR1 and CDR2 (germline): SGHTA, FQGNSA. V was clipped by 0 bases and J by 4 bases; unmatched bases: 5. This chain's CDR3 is CASSLAGGRGETQYF. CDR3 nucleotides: TGTGCCAGCAGCTTAGCGGGAGGGAGGGGAGAGACCCAGTACTTC.

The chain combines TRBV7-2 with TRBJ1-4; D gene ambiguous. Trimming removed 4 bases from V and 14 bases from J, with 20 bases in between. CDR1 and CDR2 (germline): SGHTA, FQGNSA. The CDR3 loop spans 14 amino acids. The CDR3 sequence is CASSSYTIPQVLFF. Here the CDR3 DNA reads TGTGCCAGCAGCTCCTACACCATTCCTCAGGTGCTGTTTTTT.

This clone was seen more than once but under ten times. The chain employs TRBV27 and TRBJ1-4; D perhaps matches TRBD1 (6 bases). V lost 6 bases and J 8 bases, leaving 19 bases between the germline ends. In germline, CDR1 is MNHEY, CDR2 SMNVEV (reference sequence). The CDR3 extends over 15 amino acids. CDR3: CASRPQQGMGEKLFF. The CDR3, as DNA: TGTGCCAGCAGACCTCAACAGGGAATGGGAGAAAAACTGTTTTTT.

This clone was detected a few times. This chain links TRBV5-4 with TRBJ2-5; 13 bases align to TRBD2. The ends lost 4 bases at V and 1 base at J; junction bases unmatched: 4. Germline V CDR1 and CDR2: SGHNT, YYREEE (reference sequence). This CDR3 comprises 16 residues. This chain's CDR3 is CASSVGTSGIQETQYF. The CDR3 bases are TGTGCCAGCAGCGTGGGGACTAGCGGGATCCAAGAGACCCAGTACTTC.

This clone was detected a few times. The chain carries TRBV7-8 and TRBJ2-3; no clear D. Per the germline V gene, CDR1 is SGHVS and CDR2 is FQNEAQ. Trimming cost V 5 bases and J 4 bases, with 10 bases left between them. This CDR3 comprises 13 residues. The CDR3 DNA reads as TGTGCCAGCAGCCTAATCGAACCAGATACGCAGTATTTT. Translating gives CASSLIEPDTQYF. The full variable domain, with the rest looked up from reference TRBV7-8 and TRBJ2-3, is GAGVSQSPRYKVAKRGQDVALRCDPISGHVSLFWYQQALGQGPEFLTYFQNEAQLDKSGLPSDRFFAERPEGSVSTLKIQRTQQEDSAVYLCASSLIEPDTQYFGPGTRLTVL.

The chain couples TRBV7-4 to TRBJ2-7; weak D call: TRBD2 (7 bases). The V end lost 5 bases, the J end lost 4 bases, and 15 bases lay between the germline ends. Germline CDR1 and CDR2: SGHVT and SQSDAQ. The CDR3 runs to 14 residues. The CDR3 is CASSPFGGRYEQYF. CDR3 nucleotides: TGTGCCAGCAGCCCGTTCGGGGGGCGATACGAGCAGTACTTC.

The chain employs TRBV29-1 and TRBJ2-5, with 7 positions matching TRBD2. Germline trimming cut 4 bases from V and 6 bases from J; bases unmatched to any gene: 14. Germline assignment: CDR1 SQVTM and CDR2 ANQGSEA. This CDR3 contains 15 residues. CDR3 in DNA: TGCAGCGTTGCGCCACTAGCGTCGGGTCGCCAGACCCAGTACTTC. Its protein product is CSVAPLASGRQTQYF.

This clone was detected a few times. CDR3 bases: TGTGCCAGCAGTTACGCAAGCGGGGCCTACGAGCAGTACTTC. Translation gives CASSYASGAYEQYF. V usage is TRBV6-6 and J usage is TRBJ2-7; 7 nucleotides match TRBD2. CDR1 and CDR2 (germline): MNHNY, SVGAGI (reference sequence). The junction had 3 bases not matched to a gene; V was cut back by 2 bases and J by 2 bases. There are 14 residues in the CDR3.

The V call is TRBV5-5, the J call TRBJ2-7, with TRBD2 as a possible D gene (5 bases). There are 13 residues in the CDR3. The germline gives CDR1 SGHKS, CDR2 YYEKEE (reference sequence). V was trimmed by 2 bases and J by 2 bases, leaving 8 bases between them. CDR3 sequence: CASSFLRAYEQYF. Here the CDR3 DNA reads TGTGCCAGCAGCTTCCTGCGGGCCTACGAGCAGTACTTC.

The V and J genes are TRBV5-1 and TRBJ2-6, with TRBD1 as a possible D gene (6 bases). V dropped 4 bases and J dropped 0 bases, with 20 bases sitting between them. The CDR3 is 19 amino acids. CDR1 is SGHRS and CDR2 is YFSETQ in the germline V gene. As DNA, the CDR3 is TGCGCCAGCAGCCTAAGGCCGACAGGCGTATCCTCTGGGGCCAACGTCCTGACTTTC. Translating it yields CASSLRPTGVSSGANVLTF.

CDR3 residues: CASSPTQGYNQPQHF. Written as DNA, the CDR3 is TGTGCCAGCTCACCAACACAGGGTTACAATCAGCCCCAGCATTTT. The V and J genes are TRBV18 and TRBJ1-5, with D possibly being TRBD1 (6 bases). V lost 2 bases and J lost 3, with 11 bases in between. This CDR3 has 15 amino acids. Germline assignment: CDR1 KGHSH and CDR2 LQKENI.

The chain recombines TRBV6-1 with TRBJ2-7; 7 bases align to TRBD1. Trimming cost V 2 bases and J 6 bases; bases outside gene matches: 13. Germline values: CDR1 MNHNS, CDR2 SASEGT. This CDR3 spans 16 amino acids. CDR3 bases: TGTGCCAGCAGTGAAACTTTTCCGGGACAGAAGGGCGAGCAGTACTTC. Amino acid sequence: CASSETFPGQKGEQYF.